This TCR beta chain was sequenced for a study of T cells in Graves' hyperthyroidism and ophthalmopathy (dated by TCRdb to about 2019). About the study as a whole: Peripheral blood samples were taken at initial diagnosis, before any treatment was given. An independent validation cohort of about 20 hyperthyroidism patients and roughly 16 patients who later progressed to ophthalmopathy tested prospective prediction of ophthalmopathy. After sampling, hyperthyroidism patients received methimazole starting at 30 mg daily, and ophthalmopathy patients received high-dose intravenous methylprednisolone. The 75 to 100 discovery patients were randomly divided into training and test sets at a 7:3 ratio. To identify TCR V-J signatures that set the groups apart, the researchers used a discovery cohort of 100 patients, made up of 40 to 45 with Graves' ophthalmopathy and some 55 with stable Graves' hyperthyroidism. TCR Vbeta CDR3 sequencing of roughly 140 peripheral blood samples (around 45 ophthalmopathy, under 80 hyperthyroidism and around 17 progressor patients) is reported in the paper. In addition, the study compared T-cell repertoires in thyroid tissue and in blood from five or six Graves' hyperthyroidism patients. The full study reports these points: No statistical method was used to fix the sample size in advance, and group allocation was not hidden from the investigators. Most expanded thyroid clonotypes (frequency above 0.001) were also detected in blood, suggesting blood repertoires may reflect thyroid immune responses. In validation, progression to ophthalmopathy was predicted by the model with around 71% sensitivity and roughly 72% specificity, a median of approximately 6.5 months before onset. In cross-validation, a model built on a 13 V-J signature told ophthalmopathy apart from stable hyperthyroidism with over 85% sensitivity and approximately 84% specificity, and in testing the same model reached 80%/75%.

Taken from cysteine to phenylalanine, the CDR3 has 13 residues. The entry retains the CDR3 DNA only, 39 bases that are in frame from base 1. CDR1 and CDR2 were assigned from the germline V gene as SGHNT and YENEEA. Trimming at the junction amounts to 1 base on V and 6 bases on J, and the germline ends lie 9 bases apart. Graves' hyperthyroidism was defined as stable when no progression to ophthalmopathy occurred over 18 months of follow-up. Hyperthyroidism patients were aged 18 to 65 years and newly diagnosed, with disease duration of less than 2 months. The study excluded patients with uncontrolled infections, other autoimmune diseases, pregnancy or lactation. Diagnoses relied on clinical symptoms, serum thyroxine and TRAb, thyroid ultrasound and orbital computed tomography. Ficoll-Paque density gradient centrifugation was used to isolate PBMCs from around 10 ml of fresh peripheral blood. Total RNA was extracted with Trizol reagent, and quality was checked on an Agilent 2100 Bioanalyzer.

Amplification of TCR beta CDR3 regions was carried out from RNA transcripts. The TCR CDR3 was subjected to a first round of RT-PCR using the HTBI primer set and the Qiagen OneStep RT-PCR kit. Libraries were constructed in a second round of multiplex PCR, after which size selection and purification were carried out. The libraries were sequenced on an Illumina HiSeq2000 using paired-end 100 bp reads. As for how the authors treated the data: SOAPnuke was used to process the raw data, with reads discarded if the reads contained adapters or uncalled bases, had a mean Phred below 15, or lacked an exact constant-primer or identifier match. COPE v1.2.5 was used to merge high-quality paired reads, and clonotypes were defined as unique nucleotide sequences. Clonotypes were aligned to IMGT TRBV, TRBD and TRBJ reference segments using MiTCR v1.1. Only V-J combinations with frequency above 0.0001, covering 99.2% of repertoires, were analysed. The TCS score was defined as the ratio of F50 (clonal expansion) to E x V (chaos), calculated using BLOSUM62-based TCRdist between CDR3 peptides within each V-J. Welch's t-statistics and random forest reduced fewer than 600 V-J features to 10 to 15, which were used in a naive Bayes classifier (R e1071). TCRdb itself trimmed the public reads at Q25 with fastp, ran MiXCR and retained productive beta chains. CDR3 protein sequences are deduplicated, and each keeps its most common genes and DNA. The V and J calls and clone size are TCRdb's, not the authors'. The sample profile shows about 620,000 distinct CDR3 sequences; about 16% of them were found once. Of the sample, 3.8% falls within the top ten clones.

This clonotype has a count of ten or more. What this receptor recognizes is not known. One base away there is no much larger clone; base qualities are not given. Input material: blood. The chain couples TRBV11-3 to TRBJ1-1; possibly the D gene is TRBD1, per 6 matching bases. This TCR was recovered from a woman younger than 45 with Graves' hyperthyroidism. The DNA sequence is given as TGTGCCAGCAGCTTAGGCAGGGGTTCTGAAGCTTTCTTT. Its product reads: CASSLGRGSEAFF. When the CDR3 is completed using the reference TRBV11-3 and TRBJ1-1 genes on either side, the full variable domain is EAGVVQSPRYKIIEKKQPVAFWCNPISGHNTLYWYLQNLGQGPELLIRYENEEAVDDSQLPKDRFSAERLKGVDSTLKIQPAELGDSAVYLCASSLGRGSEAFFGQGTRLTVV.